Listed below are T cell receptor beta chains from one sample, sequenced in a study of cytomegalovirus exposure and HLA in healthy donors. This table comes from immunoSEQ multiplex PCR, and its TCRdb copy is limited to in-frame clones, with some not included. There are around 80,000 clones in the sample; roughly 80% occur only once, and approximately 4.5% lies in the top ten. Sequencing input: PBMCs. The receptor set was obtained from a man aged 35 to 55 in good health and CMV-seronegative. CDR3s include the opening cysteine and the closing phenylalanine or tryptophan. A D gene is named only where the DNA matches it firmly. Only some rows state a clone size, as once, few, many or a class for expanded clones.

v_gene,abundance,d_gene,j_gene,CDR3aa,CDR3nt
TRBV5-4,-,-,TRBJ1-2,CASSLARQGGYGYTF,TGTGCCAGCAGCTTAGCGCGGCAGGGTGGATATGGCTACACCTTC
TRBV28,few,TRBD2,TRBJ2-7,CASRNSGRAYEQYF,TGTGCCAGCAGAAATAGCGGGAGGGCCTATGAGCAGTACTTC
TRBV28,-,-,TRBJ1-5,CASSLPTGSSNQPQHF,TGTGCCAGCAGCTTACCAACAGGGTCCAGCAATCAGCCCCAGCATTTT
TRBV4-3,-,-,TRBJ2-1,CASSRDRGEQFF,TGCGCCAGCAGCCGCGATCGGGGGGAGCAGTTCTTC
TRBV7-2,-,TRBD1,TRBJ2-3,CASSLGTGDTQYF,TGTGCCAGCAGCTTAGGGACAGGGGATACGCAGTATTTT
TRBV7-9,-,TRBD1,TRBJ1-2,CASSLTRTGGSYGYTF,TGTGCCAGCAGCTTAACCCGGACAGGGGGCTCCTATGGCTACACCTTC
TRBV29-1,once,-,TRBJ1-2,CSYIGGDGGIKGYTF,TGCAGCTACATAGGGGGGGACGGAGGTATCAAGGGCTACACCTTC
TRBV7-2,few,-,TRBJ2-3,CASSLGDSVDTQYF,TGTGCCAGCAGCTTAGGGGATAGCGTAGATACGCAGTATTTT
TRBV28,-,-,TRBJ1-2,CASSSFVEKNYGYTF,TGTGCCAGCAGTTCCTTCGTAGAAAAAAACTATGGCTACACCTTC
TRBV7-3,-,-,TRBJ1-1,CASSLSKNTEAFF,TGTGCCAGCAGCCTATCAAAGAACACTGAAGCTTTCTTT
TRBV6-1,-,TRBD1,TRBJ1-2,CASSAAAGGTYGYTF,TGTGCCAGCAGTGCCGCGGCAGGGGGCACATATGGCTACACCTTC
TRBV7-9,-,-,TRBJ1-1,CASSLGGGDLREAFF,TGTGCCAGCAGCTTAGGGGGAGGGGACCTCCGAGAAGCTTTCTTT
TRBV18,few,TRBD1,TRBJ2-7,CASSLRDRVGEQYF,TGTGCCAGCTCACTGCGGGACAGGGTTGGAGAGCAGTACTTC
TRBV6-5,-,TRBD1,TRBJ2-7,CASSSIDRGYGYEQYF,TGTGCCAGCAGTTCCATCGACAGGGGGTATGGGTACGAGCAGTACTTC
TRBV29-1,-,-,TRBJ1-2,CSVEDRDGYTF,TGCAGCGTTGAAGACAGGGATGGCTACACCTTC
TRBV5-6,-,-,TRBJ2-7,CASSLYGIYEQYF,TGTGCCAGCAGCTTGTACGGGATCTACGAGCAGTACTTC
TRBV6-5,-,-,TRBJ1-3,CASSLSGSLSGNTIYF,TGTGCCAGCAGTTTATCGGGGTCTCTCTCTGGAAACACCATATATTTT
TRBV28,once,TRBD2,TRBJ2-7,CASRSGTRVYEQYF,TGTGCCAGCAGGTCCGGGACTAGAGTCTACGAGCAGTACTTC
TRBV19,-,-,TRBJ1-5,CASSILGRAIGNQPQHF,TGTGCCAGTAGTATTTTGGGCAGGGCTATTGGTAATCAGCCCCAGCATTTT
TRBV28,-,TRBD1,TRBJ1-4,CASSLGTGLNEKLFF,TGTGCCAGCAGTTTAGGGACAGGGCTTAATGAAAAACTGTTTTTT
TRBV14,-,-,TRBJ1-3,CASSLTGNTIYF,TGTGCCAGCAGCTTAACTGGAAACACCATATATTTT
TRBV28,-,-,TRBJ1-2,CASSPRAGGVGYTF,TGTGCCAGCAGTCCGAGGGCCGGGGGGGTGGGCTACACCTTC
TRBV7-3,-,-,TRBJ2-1,CASSLRFLASYNEQFF,TGTGCCAGCAGCTTAAGGTTTCTAGCATCTTACAATGAGCAGTTCTTC
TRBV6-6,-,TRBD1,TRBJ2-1,CASSSPTGTGGNEQFF,TGTGCCAGCAGTTCCCCCACCGGGACAGGGGGGAATGAGCAGTTCTTC
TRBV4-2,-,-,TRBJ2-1,CASSQVIPGDGGNEQFF,TGTGCCAGCAGCCAAGTAATCCCGGGAGACGGTGGGAATGAGCAGTTCTTC
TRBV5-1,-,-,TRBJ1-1,CASSVDRNTEAFF,TGCGCCAGCAGCGTGGACAGGAACACTGAAGCTTTCTTT
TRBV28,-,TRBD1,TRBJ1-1,CASSYPGQGDTEAFF,TGTGCCAGCAGTTATCCGGGACAGGGGGACACTGAAGCTTTCTTT
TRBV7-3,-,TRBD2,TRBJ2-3,CASSERTSGYTDTQYF,TGTGCCAGCAGCGAACGGACTAGCGGCTACACAGATACGCAGTATTTT
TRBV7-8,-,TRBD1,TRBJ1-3,CASSLVQGAGNTIYF,TGTGCCAGCAGCTTAGTACAGGGGGCTGGAAACACCATATATTTT
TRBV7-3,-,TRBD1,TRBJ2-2,CASSLRGTGGFANTGELFF,TGTGCCAGCAGCTTAAGGGGCACAGGGGGCTTCGCGAACACCGGGGAGCTGTTTTTT
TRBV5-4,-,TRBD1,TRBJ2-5,CASSGGQQETQYF,TGTGCCAGCAGCGGGGGACAGCAAGAGACCCAGTACTTC
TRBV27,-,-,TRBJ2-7,CASSLSRGLYEQYF,TGTGCCAGCAGTTTATCCAGGGGATTGTACGAGCAGTACTTC
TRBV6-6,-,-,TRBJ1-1,CASRATGPLMNTEAFF,TGTGCCAGCAGAGCCACAGGTCCCCTCATGAACACTGAAGCTTTCTTT
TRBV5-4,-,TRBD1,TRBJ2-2,CASSSRQGANTGELFF,TGTGCCAGCAGCTCGCGACAGGGGGCGAACACCGGGGAGCTGTTTTTT
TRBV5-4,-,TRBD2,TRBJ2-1,CASSSGTSGRHNEQFF,TGTGCCAGCAGCTCCGGGACTAGCGGGAGGCACAATGAGCAGTTCTTC
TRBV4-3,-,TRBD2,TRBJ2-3,CASSQAVRLAVTDTQYF,TGCGCCAGCAGCCAGGCCGTGCGACTAGCGGTCACAGATACGCAGTATTTT
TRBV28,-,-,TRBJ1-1,CASSLDKNTEAFF,TGTGCCAGCAGTCTTGACAAGAACACTGAAGCTTTCTTT
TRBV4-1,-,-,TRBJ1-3,CASSLTGGNTIYF,TGCGCCAGCTCTCTTACAGGGGGAAACACCATATATTTT
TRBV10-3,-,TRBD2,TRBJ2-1,CAISPGTIYNEQFF,TGTGCCATCAGTCCCGGGACTATATACAATGAGCAGTTCTTC
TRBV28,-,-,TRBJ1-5,CASSLGGSNQPQHF,TGTGCCAGCAGCTTGGGGGGATCCAATCAGCCCCAGCATTTT
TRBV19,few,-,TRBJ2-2,CASSIPLPVNTGELFF,TGTGCCAGTAGTATACCCCTGCCAGTCAACACCGGGGAGCTGTTTTTT
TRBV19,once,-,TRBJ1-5,CASSIVGSQPQHF,TGTGCCAGTAGTATAGTGGGCAGTCAGCCCCAGCATTTT
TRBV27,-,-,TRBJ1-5,CASSLRGGDLKDQPQHF,TGTGCCAGCAGTCTCCGAGGGGGGGATTTAAAGGATCAGCCCCAGCATTTT
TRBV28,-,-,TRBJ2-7,CASSSRELDYEQYF,TGTGCCAGCAGTTCGAGGGAGCTGGACTACGAGCAGTACTTC
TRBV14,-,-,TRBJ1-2,CASSQDGGYGYTF,TGTGCCAGCAGCCAGGATGGGGGCTACGGCTACACCTTC
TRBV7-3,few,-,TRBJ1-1,CASSSTGYTEAFF,TGTGCCAGCAGCTCCACAGGGTATACTGAAGCTTTCTTT
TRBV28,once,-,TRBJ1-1,CASSLRTPEAFF,TGTGCCAGCAGTTTGAGGACACCCGAAGCTTTCTTT
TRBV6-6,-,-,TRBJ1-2,CASSETGPREGYTF,TGTGCCAGCAGTGAGACGGGTCCTCGGGAAGGCTACACCTTC
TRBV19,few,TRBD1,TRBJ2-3,CATKDRGPSSTDTQYF,TGTGCCACCAAGGACAGGGGTCCTTCTAGCACAGATACGCAGTATTTT
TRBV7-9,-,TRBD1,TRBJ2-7,CASSLTGGVGEQYF,TGTGCCAGCAGCTTGACAGGGGGGGTAGGCGAGCAGTACTTC
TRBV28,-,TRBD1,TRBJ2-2,CASSLLGTENTGELFF,TGTGCCAGCAGTTTATTGGGGACAGAGAACACCGGGGAGCTGTTTTTT
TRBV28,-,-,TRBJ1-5,CASSKMGLAGQPQHF,TGTGCCAGCAGTAAAATGGGCCTGGCGGGTCAGCCCCAGCATTTT